The text below deals with one T cell receptor (beta chain). It lacks a known antigen. Base qualities are not at hand, and no much larger clone is one base apart. The data originate from a study of cytomegalovirus exposure and HLA in healthy donors (dated by TCRdb to 2015 to 2018). Turning to the overall study: An earlier analysis of 550 to 700 of the donors reported 276 Gb of sequence data and roughly 100 million unique TCR beta sequences from about 179 million T cells. The study aimed to test whether signatures of past pathogen exposure could be identified by cataloging public T cell receptors. Donor age, sex, ethnicity and CMV serostatus were compiled together with the repertoire data. A later genetic analysis used genome-wide SNP genotypes for about three fifths of the 666 donors, treating that subset as a discovery cohort. Roughly 300 gigabases of sequencing data and 75 million to 85 million unique TCR sequences made up an early release that covered 640 HLA-typed donors. Typing coverage varied by locus: roughly 629-640 donors for A, B, C, DRB1 and DQB1; more than 500 for DQA1; some 610 for DPA1; around 450 for DPB1. HLA typing included class I and class II loci at four-digit resolution. Roughly 5 DR-DQ haplotypes were handled as single units for association and clustering, since linkage in the cohort was strong. The genetic ancestry cluster associated with self-reported Caucasian donors included about four fifths of the 350 to 500 genotyped donors. Every repertoire in the discovery cohort had been generated on one and the same sequencing platform. To predict cytomegalovirus infection status, the study combined high-throughput TCR immunosequencing, statistical association of individual TCRs with disease status, and machine learning. In a later analysis, previously published TCR beta repertoires from 550 to 700 donors were re-analyzed and high-resolution HLA genotyping was added so that TCR occurrence patterns could be studied. Among some 410 genotyped donors of the cohort, an average of around 240,000 unique TCR beta nucleotide sequences were sequenced per donor, around a sixth of them non-productive. Rather than using new phenotypic data, the later analysis identified candidate immune exposures from TCR beta sequences and from how often those sequences occurred across donors. Besides the first cohort of around 700 subjects, a separate validation cohort made up of roughly 120 different subjects was used. Using immunosequencing, the study profiled T cell repertoires from about 610 subjects and related those repertoires to cytomegalovirus serostatus. An earlier analysis of 450 to 750 of the donors used high-throughput TCR beta sequencing to judge whether each TCR beta V gene segment behaved as functional or pseudogenic. The paper as a whole reports these results and caveats: A further reported finding was that TCR beta sequences accurately predicted the HLA-A and HLA-B alleles for most subjects in the first cohort. Specific HLA alleles were associated with 18,000 or so TCR beta sequences at a false discovery rate of 0.05 in a later analysis. The authors suggested that the approach could potentially be extended to other disease states and immunological phenotypes. Compared with equally common non-associated chains, HLA-associated TCR beta chains in a later analysis were more clonally expanded and had lower generation probabilities. A later analysis found that most CMV-associated TCR beta chains appeared HLA-restricted, with HLA associations seemingly driven largely by CMV exposure. A few of the identified cytomegalovirus-associated TCR beta chains were confirmed in vitro to be specific for cytomegalovirus antigens. Linkage disequilibrium might explain the correlated functional status among segregating V segments, but an unknown experimental factor could not be ruled out. Strong co-occurrence of HLA alleles, especially DR and DQ, made assigning TCR associations to individual alleles difficult. V-gene and J-gene trimming of TCR beta chains was associated with a missense DCLRE1C variant in a later genetic analysis, and the association was replicated in an independent cohort. An earlier analysis of approximately 540 of the donors showed that most TCR beta V segments appeared in productive rearrangements either about 87% or about 30% of the time, which broadly matched IMGT annotations. In both the original and validation cohorts, the classifier was reported to diagnose cytomegalovirus status with high specificity and sensitivity. The earlier analysis of some 540 of the donors excluded fewer than 20 rarely observed V segments, including chromosome 9 orphons, because counts were too low. Because HLA typing was missing for some donors at each locus, association tests included only the typed subset. A cluster of highly shared sequence variants was judged likely to represent a technical artifact of the sequencing pipeline. Presence/absence analyses assumed roughly uniform sequencing depth across donors, an assumption that may not hold. According to a later genetic analysis, donors in an Asian-associated ancestry cluster had fewer N-insertions in productive TCRs than the approximately 670-donor mean. In a later analysis, the rate of TCR association differed among HLA loci, with DRB1 alleles having the most associated TCRs and HLA-C alleles having the fewest. Across donors, most TCR sequences were observed very rarely, whereas some public TCRs were present in many individuals. Immune exposure information for the cohort was limited to CMV serostatus. Several of the top co-occurrence clusters appeared to be linked to parvovirus B19, influenza, CMV and Epstein-Barr virus, according to a later analysis. The study gave a list of 150 to 200 TCR beta chains associated with cytomegalovirus. In this cohort, only TCR beta chains were sequenced, and detectable features were limited by the absence of alpha or paired-chain data. Some IMGT-functional V segments, including TRBV6-2 and TRBV6-3, could not be told apart with the 87-base-pair reads, so those segments were excluded.

V gives up 3 bases and J gives up 1 base, and the segment between their germline ends measures 15 bases. As encoded in the germline V gene, CDR1 is ENHRY while CDR2 is SYGVKD. The CDR3 holds 17 amino acids from the cysteine to the phenylalanine. The sequence is cut down to CDR3 DNA, 51 bases in frame from base 1. The library was prepared using the immunoSEQ multiplex PCR assay. For the multiplex PCR, a mixture combining 60 forward primers for TCR Vbeta segments and 13 reverse primers for TCR Jbeta segments was used. Amplification of the CDR3 region of rearranged TCR beta genes was performed with a multiplex PCR assay on genomic DNA. On the Illumina HiSeq System, the amplified TCR beta libraries were sequenced as 87-base-pair reads. Under the source paper's analysis protocol: A later analysis tallied 80 million to 95 million unique TCR beta chains across the 666 repertoires, and around 9.9 million of those chains were shared by two or more donors. Raw reads were error-corrected and collapsed into unique sequences with a nearest-neighbor algorithm that merged closely related sequences to remove PCR and sequencing errors. Alignment of CDR3 sequences to IMGT reference sequences was used to assign V, D and J gene segments. For a sequence to be retained, a match of at least six nucleotides to both a V gene segment and a J gene segment was required. Rearrangements were called productive when the CDR3 lacked stop codons and stayed in frame with V and J; all others were non-productive. CDR3 was defined by IMGT convention, running from the second conserved V-encoded cysteine to the conserved J-encoded phenylalanine. The earlier analysis of more than 450 of the donors excluded sequences that lacked an unambiguous match to a single V gene segment. In an earlier analysis of approximately 590 of the donors, V segments were called functional above 56.7% productive rearrangements and were called segregating when the between-donor standard deviation exceeded 5%. A statistical classification framework was built for diagnosing cytomegalovirus status from the catalog of TCR beta chain sequences. V and J gene assignment, in a later analysis, came from comparing TCR nucleotide sequences with IMGT/GENE-DB human TR gene sequences. The TCRdist pipeline was used in a later analysis to assign CDR3 sequences and most-parsimonious VDJ recombination scenarios. In a later analysis, each TCR beta chain was defined by its CDR3 amino acid sequence together with its V-gene family, and reads without a unique V-gene family were excluded. In a later analysis, 550 to 650 highly shared, low-generation-probability nucleotide sequences were removed to address suspected cross-contamination and a sequencing artifact. In a later analysis, a clonal expansion index was calculated for each public chain from normalized within-repertoire ranks of inferred template counts. A later analysis computed generation probabilities with a VDJ recombination model fitted to out-of-frame rearrangements, and checked the results against IGoR. Hypergeometric tests were used in a later analysis to score TCR-TCR, TCR-HLA and TCR-CMV co-occurrence, with a repertoire-size bias correction applied to the TCR pairs. In a later analysis, false discovery rates were estimated by permuting HLA or CMV assignments 20 times. In a later analysis, co-occurring TCRs were grouped using DBSCAN, and TCRdist sequence similarity was added for clustering within HLA-allele-positive subsets. For co-occurrence clustering, repertoires with fewer than 30,000 or more than 120,000 public chains were excluded, along with about five repertoires with anomalous nucleotide sharing. TCRdb obtained this table from immuneACCESS and retained in-frame rearrangements with V and J assigned. These tables miss some clones; where compared with another copy, unresolved V genes account for less than half of the shortfall, and the remainder is unexplained. That table is the source of V, J and clone size, and D and trimming were worked out from the DNA. The sample table holds some 140,000 clones, of which 60% to 80% were seen once. The biggest ten clones account for 2% of the sample.

The cohort consisted of more than 650 healthy bone marrow donors. At the time of sampling, every cohort member was nominally healthy, though immune exposures that went unrecorded were likely present. The donor tested CMV seronegative, placing the donor among the 350 or so seronegative members of the cohort. A peripheral blood sample was collected from each donor, and TCR beta sequencing was performed on peripheral blood mononuclear cells. Genomic DNA extraction from the blood cell samples was performed with the Qiagen DNeasy Blood Extraction Kit. This sequence uses TRBV10-3 and TRBJ2-2; the D gene is possibly TRBD1, with 5 bases matching. The source material was PBMCs. This clonotype was obtained from a man aged 25 to 40 in good health and CMV-seronegative. At the DNA level, the sequence is TGTGCCATCAGTGACCGCCCAGGGATGGGGAACACCGGGGAGCTGTTTTTT. It is translated as CAISDRPGMGNTGELFF.